What follows describes a single T cell receptor (beta chain). Antigen: not known. This sample stems from a study of blood T cells in healthy people across ages. Study-level information: T cells yielded about one barcoded beta molecule per two cells through template switching.

V lost 0 bases, J lost 7 bases, and 13 bases stayed unmatched. Germline CDR1 reads DFQATT; CDR2 reads SNEGSKA (reference sequence). The CDR3 has 16 residues. Study-level results: Estimates of diversity drawn from one million T cells were considered underestimates. Donor CMV infection status was unknown, possibly confounding age-related changes in expanded clonotypes.

Then a second PCR, running about 6 to 12 cycles, was carried out with a sample-barcoded 5' primer and a J-beta primer mix. TCRdb itself ran the 5' RACE reads through MiXCR, one entry per CDR3 protein. The sample includes roughly 860,000 distinct CDR3 sequences, approximately 59% of them seen just once. Source material: blood. The receptor was derived from a man aged 25 to 40 in good health. The V and J genes are TRBV20-1 and TRBJ2-7, with 9 bases fitting TRBD1. Here the CDR3 reads CSARDTGTGIVREQYF. The CDR3 DNA follows: TGCAGTGCTAGAGACACCGGGACAGGGATTGTTCGTGAGCAGTACTTC.